This T cell receptor beta chain was observed in a study of T cells in Graves' hyperthyroidism and ophthalmopathy. The study, taken as a whole, reports: Appearing also in blood were most of the thyroid clonotypes expanded above 0.001.

Worth noting for this clonotype: Its antigen is unknown.

The germline V gene encodes CDR1 KGHSH and CDR2 LQKENI. V gave up 4 bases and J gave up 1 base, with 14 bases separating them. The CDR3 length is 17 residues. Amplification of TCR beta CDR3 regions used RNA as the template. With the HTBI primer set, the TCR CDR3 went through a first round of RT-PCR. TCRdb independently ran MiXCR on the multiplex PCR reads; one entry per CDR3 protein. The table lists over 350,000 distinct CDR3 sequences, 18% of them singletons. This clonotype originated in a man younger than 35 with Graves' ophthalmopathy. The chain has TRBV18 and TRBJ1-6; the D gene is possibly TRBD1 (6 bases). Sequenced material: blood. In DNA, the CDR3 is TGTGCCAGCTCACTAACAGGGTCGGGATCCTATAATTCACCCCTCCACTTT. This encodes CASSLTGSGSYNSPLHF.